This paragraph covers one TCR beta chain sequence. The antigen is not known. The junction departs from the called germline gene at one end, perhaps through a read error. Uncontrolled infection, other autoimmune disease, pregnancy or lactation excluded patients. The data stem from a study of T cells in Graves' hyperthyroidism and ophthalmopathy. Findings of the study overall: Blood also held most thyroid clonotypes expanded beyond 0.001. Through a model of 13 V-J features, ophthalmopathy was separated from stable hyperthyroidism.

Germline V gene sequence: CDR1 SGHTA, CDR2 FQGNSA. This CDR3 has 16 residues. TCR beta CDR3 regions were amplified from RNA. A set of HTBI primers served as the primers for a first-round RT-PCR of the TCR CDR3. TCRdb reprocessed the multiplex PCR reads with MiXCR, giving one entry per CDR3 protein. The profile shows approximately 320,000 distinct CDR3 sequences, roughly 15% of them singletons. The rearrangement joins TRBV7-2 to TRBJ2-7, with 12 bases that match TRBD1. The sequencing input was blood. This TCR was sampled from a man in his thirties or forties with Graves' hyperthyroidism. CDR3 nucleotide sequence: TGTGCCAGCACCCTCCGGTGGGACAGGGGGCCCCACGAGCGGTACTTC. Translation gives CASTLRWDRGPHERYF.